The T cell receptor beta chain under discussion was sequenced for a study of T cells in tumors after PD-1 blockade (dated by TCRdb to about 2019). In terms of the full investigation: Prior checkpoint blockade, systemic immunosuppressant use, and recent radiotherapy or other anti-cancer therapy within 4 weeks were grounds for patient exclusion. RECIST version 1.1 was used to evaluate clinical response. A subset of patients also received ongoing daily vismodegib 150 mg during anti-PD-1 treatment. Paired single-cell RNA and TCR sequencing was done in the study on site-matched tumors from patients with BCC or SCC, both before and after anti-PD-1 therapy. On average, tumor samples had 26,066 TCR templates (range about 500-99,264) and 6,041 unique clonotypes, around 20-fold deeper than single-cell TCR sequencing. Treatment consisted of either cemiplimab 350 mg every 2 weeks or pembrolizumab 200 mg every 3 weeks. The study at large found these results: Comparisons between pre- and post-treatment samples were the only ones where clonal replacement appeared, with none seen between two pre-treatment samples, a pattern that argues against artifacts from biopsy timing or location. Around 43% of tumor TCR clonotypes were found in blood, and some novel exhausted tumor clones appeared in pre-treatment blood, suggesting peripheral recruitment. The source of novel T cell clones was not identified and could include lymphoid organs or rare unexpanded clones within the tumor or its periphery. Exhausted CD8+ clones expanded after therapy were found to be mostly novel clonotypes undetected pre-treatment, suggesting clonal replacement rather than reinvigoration of pre-existing clones.

With regard to this clone: Its antigen specificity is not known. No clone much larger than this one lies a single base away; base qualities are absent.

CDR1 is given as MNHEY and CDR2 as SVGEGT, both from the germline V gene. The CDR3 holds 16 amino acids from the cysteine to the phenylalanine. The retained sequence is limited to the CDR3, 48 bases, with the frame set at the first base. The germline V end is reduced by 6 bases and the J end by 9 bases; junction bases left unmatched: 8. The immunoSEQ platform was used to carry out deep TCRbeta sequencing. As for the original processing: For further analysis, only productive rearrangements were exported out of the immunoSEQ Analyzer. Clones with significant expansion or contraction between timepoints were called with a two-sided binomial test at Bonferroni-corrected P below 0.01. T cell phenotypes were assigned to bulk TCRbeta clonotypes by matching the clonotypes to single-cell RNA+TCR-seq clones with the same TCRbeta sequence. Clone enrichment in tumor was computed as tumor frequency divided by PBMC frequency from bulk TCR sequencing. TCRs were grouped by GLIPH into specificity groups, defined as clusters of distinct TCRs likely recognizing common antigens via shared CDR3 motifs. Drawn from immuneACCESS, this table holds only the in-frame rearrangements with V and J called that TCRdb kept. Clones are partly lost; checked studies trace under half to an unresolved V gene and leave the rest unexplained. The DNA gave D and trimming, while V, J and clone size come from that table. Recorded for this sample are roughly 5,100 clones; around 60% of them occurred a single time. Roughly 14% of the sample lies in the top ten.

What the time point label conveys for this sample: after anti-PD-1 therapy. Tumor biopsies were site-matched, taken from the same primary tumor before and after PD-1 blockade. Genomic DNA extracted from tumor biopsies or peripheral blood was used for bulk TCRbeta sequencing, with input ranging from roughly 550 ng to 6,500 ng. Leftover biopsy material went through bulk TCRbeta sequencing, with the goal of boosting sensitivity for rare clonotypes relative to single-cell TCR sequencing. Every patient had histologically proven advanced or metastatic basal or squamous cell carcinoma and was a poor candidate for surgical resection. The basal cell carcinoma cohort comprised some ten patients, of whom 8 or 9 had bulk tumor TCR sequencing. Fresh biopsies were taken from the primary tumor site, and part of the biopsy material was kept in RNAlater for exome and bulk TCR sequencing.

The chain is assembled from TRBV6-2 or TRBV6-3 and TRBJ2-1; 16 junctional bases match TRBD2. Sequencing used tumor tissue, obtained after anti-PD-1 treatment. This clonotype was obtained from a human donor with basal cell carcinoma. In nucleotides, the sequence is TGTGCCAGCAGCTCGGGACTAGCGGGAGGGGGGGTTGAGCAGTTCTTC. This sequence encodes CASSSGLAGGGVEQFF.